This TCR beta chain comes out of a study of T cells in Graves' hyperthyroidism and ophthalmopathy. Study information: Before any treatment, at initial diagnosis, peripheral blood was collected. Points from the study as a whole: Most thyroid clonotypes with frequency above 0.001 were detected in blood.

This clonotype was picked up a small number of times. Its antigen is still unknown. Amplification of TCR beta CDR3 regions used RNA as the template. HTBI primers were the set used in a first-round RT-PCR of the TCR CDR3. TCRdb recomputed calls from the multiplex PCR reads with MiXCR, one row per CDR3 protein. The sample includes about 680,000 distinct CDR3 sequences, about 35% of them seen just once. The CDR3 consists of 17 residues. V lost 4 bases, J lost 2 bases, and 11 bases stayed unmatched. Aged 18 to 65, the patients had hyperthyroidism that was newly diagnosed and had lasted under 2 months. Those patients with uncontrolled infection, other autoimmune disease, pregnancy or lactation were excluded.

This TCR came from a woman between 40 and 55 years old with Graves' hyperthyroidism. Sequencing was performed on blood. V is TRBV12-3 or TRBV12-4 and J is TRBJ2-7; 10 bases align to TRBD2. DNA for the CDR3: TGTGCCAGCAGTTCCTCGCCGGGGACTAGCGTAGCCTACGAGCAGTACTTC. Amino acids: CASSSSPGTSVAYEQYF.